The 14 T cell receptor beta chains below come from one sample, sequenced in a study of blood T cell repertoires in COVID-19. The table came from immunoSEQ multiplex PCR; TCRdb's copy has only in-frame clones and leaves some out. The table includes approximately 52,000 clones, roughly 89% detected once. What was sequenced was peripheral blood. The receptors were sampled from a man between 60 and 75 years old with active COVID-19.

This clone was seen a single time. The chain employs TRBV5-4 and TRBJ2-2; 9 nucleotides agree with TRBD1. Germline V gene sequence: CDR1 SGHNT, CDR2 YYREEE (reference sequence). This CDR3 has 15 residues. J lost 4 bases, V lost 4 bases, and 5 bases had no gene match. The CDR3 here is CASSRDRVSTGELFF. In DNA, the CDR3 is TGTGCCAGCAGCCGGGACAGGGTGAGCACCGGGGAGCTGTTTTTT.

The rearrangement uses TRBV5-1 and TRBJ2-3; 7 bases agree with TRBD2. Germline lookup yields CDR1 SGHRS and CDR2 YFSETQ. Trimming at V came to 3 bases and at J to 2 bases, leaving 3 bases not matched to a gene. CDR3 length: 14 amino acids. CDR3 nucleotides: TGCGCCAGCAGCTCGGGAGGCCCCACAGATACGCAGTATTTT. Protein sequence: CASSSGGPTDTQYF.

This sequence joins TRBV19 and TRBJ1-5, with D maybe TRBD1 (6 bases). This CDR3 has 15 amino acids. Germline CDR1 is LNHDA and CDR2 is SQIVND (reference sequence). The V and J ends lost 6 bases and 7 bases respectively, with 19 bases between them. CDR3 DNA: TGTGCCAGTAGGGAGACGGGGGGGCGCGGGCAGCCCCAGCATTTT. It translates to CASRETGGRGQPQHF.

The CDR3 is CSAPIRAEAFF. CDR3 DNA sequence: TGCAGTGCTCCTATCAGGGCTGAAGCTTTCTTT. V is TRBV20-1 and J is TRBJ1-1; tentative D call: TRBD1 (5 bases). Trimming left V 5 bases short and J 6 bases short, with 10 bases between. CDR3 length: 11 amino acids. Germline V gene lookup returns CDR1 DFQATT and CDR2 SNEGSKA (reference sequence).

The chain combines TRBV9 with TRBJ2-5; possible D gene TRBD2, 5 bases. Per the germline V gene, CDR1 is SGDLS and CDR2 is YYNGEE. V gave up 7 bases and J gave up 3 bases, with 16 bases separating them. The CDR3 spans 14 residues. CDR3 in amino acids: CASALGSYEETQYF. The CDR3 DNA follows: TGTGCCAGCGCACTGGGGAGCTATGAAGAGACCCAGTACTTC.

The chain combines TRBV29-1 with TRBJ2-2; D possibly corresponds to TRBD1 (6 bases). V lost 2 bases to trimming and J lost 4 bases, with 11 bases between them. In germline, CDR1 is SQVTM, CDR2 ANQGSEA. This CDR3 is 14 amino acids long. Written as DNA, the CDR3 is TGCAGCGTTGAATTGGACAGTTTCACCGGGGAGCTGTTTTTT. It specifies CSVELDSFTGELFF.

This chain joins TRBV7-3 and TRBJ2-5; 12 bases are a match to TRBD2. With V trimmed by 5 bases and J by 5 bases, 6 bases remained unmatched. The length of the CDR3 is 15 residues. Germline CDR1 SGHTA, CDR2 FQGTGA. CDR3 sequence: CASSASGTSGETQYF. CDR3 coding DNA: TGTGCCAGCAGCGCCTCCGGGACTAGCGGGGAGACCCAGTACTTC. The variable domain in full, with the rest retrieved from reference TRBV7-3 and TRBJ2-5, is GAGVSQTPSNKVTEKGKYVELRCDPISGHTALYWYRQSLGQGPEFLIYFQGTGAADDSGLPNDRFFAVRPEGSVSTLKIQRTERGDSAVYLCASSASGTSGETQYFGPGTRLLVL.

This chain uses TRBV28 with TRBJ2-3, with TRBD2 matching 7 bases. This CDR3 has 16 residues. The junction had 13 bases not matched to a gene; V was cut back by 6 bases and J by 4 bases. Per germline, CDR1 MDHEN and CDR2 SYDVKM. CDR3 residues: CASRAGSRGVSDTQYF. DNA for the CDR3: TGTGCCAGCAGGGCGGGGAGCCGGGGGGTGTCAGATACGCAGTATTTT.

This chain joins TRBV5-6 and TRBJ2-7; weak D call: TRBD2 (6 bases). Germline V gene lookup returns CDR1 SGHDT and CDR2 YYEEEE. V lost 4 bases and J lost 7, with 18 bases in between. The CDR3 covers 14 residues. The CDR3 DNA reads as TGTGCCAGCAGCCCGGGGCAAATCGCGGGGGAGCAGTACTTC. Encoded protein: CASSPGQIAGEQYF.

The chain is built from TRBV19 and TRBJ2-7, with D possibly being TRBD2 (5 bases). This CDR3 has 16 amino acids. V lost 6 bases, J lost 3 bases, and 21 bases lay in between. Germline values: CDR1 LNHDA, CDR2 SQIVND (reference sequence). CDR3 loop: CASSKTAAAGGYEQYF. In DNA form, the CDR3 reads TGTGCCAGTAGCAAAACGGCGGCGGCGGGCGGCTACGAGCAGTACTTC.

This clone appeared once. The J gene is TRBJ2-1, the V gene TRBV11-2, with D possibly matching TRBD1 (6 bases). CDR1 is SGHAT, CDR2 FQNNGV, per germline. V gave up 3 bases and J gave up 9 bases, with 15 bases separating them. The CDR3 extends over 14 amino acids. CDR3 nucleotide sequence: TGTGCCAGCAGCTTGCAGGGGCAGGGGACTGAGCAGTTCTTC. Translating it yields CASSLQGQGTEQFF.

This sequence joins TRBV7-9 and TRBJ1-1; D is uncertain. The CDR3 is 12 amino acids. From germline, CDR1 is SEHNR and CDR2 FQNEAQ (reference sequence). The V end lost 2 bases, the J end lost 5 bases, and 6 bases lay between the germline ends. CDR3 in amino acids: CASSLWRTEAFF. CDR3 bases: TGTGCCAGCAGCTTATGGAGGACTGAAGCTTTCTTT.

CDR3 in DNA: TGTGCCATCAGTGAGTCGGACGTGGCTAGCGGGAGATTCCCCTACGAGCAGTACTTC. It yields the protein CAISESDVASGRFPYEQYF. The V call is TRBV10-3, the J call TRBJ2-7, with 10 bases fitting TRBD2. J was trimmed by 2 bases and V by 0 bases; bases with no gene match: 13. Germline CDR1 reads ENHRY; CDR2 reads SYGVKD. This CDR3 comprises 19 residues.

The chain links TRBV7-8 to TRBJ1-5; perhaps TRBD1 as D (5 bases). V shed 0 bases and J shed 2 bases, with 5 bases lying between them. This CDR3 is 14 amino acids long. The V gene's germline CDR1 is SGHVS and CDR2 FQNEAQ. Written as DNA, the CDR3 is TGTGCCAGCAGCTTAGCCAGGGGCAATCAGCCCCAGCATTTT. This sequence encodes CASSLARGNQPQHF.